The clone carrying this TCR beta chain has just one count. This sample stems from a study of OX40 agonist ivuxolimab in advanced cancers. The assay was immunoSEQ multiplex PCR, and TCRdb's table has in-frame clones only and misses some. Among roughly 18,000 clones listed, around two thirds were seen once. V gave up 2 bases and J gave up 1 base; unmatched junction bases: 3. Germline values: CDR1 GTSNPN, CDR2 SVGIG (reference sequence). CDR3 length: 14 residues. This receptor was taken from an adult with an advanced solid tumor such as melanoma, head and neck, liver or kidney cancer. The sample here was CD4+ or CD8+ T cells sorted from blood, taken in a trial of the OX40 agonist ivuxolimab. This chain joins TRBV30 and TRBJ2-7; 9 nucleotides align to TRBD1. For the CDR3, the DNA is TGTGCCTGGAGTACCGGGACAGGGTCCTACGAGCAGTACTTC. Its translation: CAWSTGTGSYEQYF.